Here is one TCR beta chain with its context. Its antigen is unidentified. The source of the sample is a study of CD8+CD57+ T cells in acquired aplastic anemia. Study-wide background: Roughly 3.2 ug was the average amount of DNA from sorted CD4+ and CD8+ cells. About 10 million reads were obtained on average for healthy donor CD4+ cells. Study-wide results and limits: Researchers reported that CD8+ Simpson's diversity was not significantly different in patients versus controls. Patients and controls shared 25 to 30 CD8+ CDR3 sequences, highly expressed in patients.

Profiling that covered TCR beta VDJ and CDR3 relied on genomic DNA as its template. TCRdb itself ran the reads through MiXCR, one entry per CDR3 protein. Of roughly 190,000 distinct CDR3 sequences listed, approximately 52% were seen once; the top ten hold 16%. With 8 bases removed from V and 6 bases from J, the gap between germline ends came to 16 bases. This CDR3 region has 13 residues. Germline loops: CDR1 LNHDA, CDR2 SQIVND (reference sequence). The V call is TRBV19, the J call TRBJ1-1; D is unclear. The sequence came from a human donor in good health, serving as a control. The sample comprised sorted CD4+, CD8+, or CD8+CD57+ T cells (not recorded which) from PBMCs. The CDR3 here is CASALHTAAEAFF. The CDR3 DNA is TGTGCCAGTGCGCTTCATACGGCCGCTGAAGCTTTCTTT.